This TCR beta chain is from a study of blood T cell repertoires in COVID-19. Method: immunoSEQ multiplex PCR; TCRdb's copy keeps in-frame clones and lacks some. In the table there are fewer than 250,000 clones, roughly 80% of which are singletons. The CDR3 length is 14 residues. Germline CDR1 reads MNHEY; CDR2 reads SVGEGT. Trimming stripped 6 bases from V and 0 bases from J, with 9 bases between. Material for sequencing was peripheral blood. The source of this sequence is a woman older than 75 with acute or convalescent COVID-19. The chain combines TRBV6-2 or TRBV6-3 with TRBJ1-3; the D is unclear. CDR3 DNA: TGTGCCAGCAGCCACCGGAGCTCTGGAAACACCATATATTTT. It translates to CASSHRSSGNTIYF.